Included here is one T cell receptor (beta chain) sequence, with context. Its cognate antigen has yet to be identified. No base-level quality is on record; no much larger clone is a single base apart. The donors belonged to the validation cohort of 120 subjects, which was separate from the roughly 670-subject first cohort. Preparation of the library involved the immunoSEQ multiplex PCR assay. For the original study's pipeline: A statistical classification framework was built for diagnosing cytomegalovirus status from the catalog of TCR beta chain sequences. This is the immuneACCESS table as TCRdb keeps it, with only in-frame sequences that have V and J called. A part of the clones is gone; compared with another copy, unresolved V genes explain less than half, and the rest is unexplained. Clonal size and the V and J genes are those of that table, whereas D and trimming came from the DNA. This sample is represented by tens of thousands of clones; roughly 94% of them were singletons. More than 1.2% of the sample rests with the top ten.

These data come from a study of cytomegalovirus exposure and HLA in healthy donors (dated by TCRdb to the late 2010s). In terms of the full investigation: The 700 or so repertoires of the first cohort and the roughly 120 validation repertoires were produced on the same platform, according to a later analysis. The study aimed to test whether cataloging public T cell receptors could reveal signatures of past pathogen exposure. Besides the first cohort of around 670 subjects, a separate validation cohort made up of some 110 different subjects was used. To predict cytomegalovirus infection status, the study brought together high-throughput TCR immunosequencing, statistical association of individual TCRs with disease status, and machine learning. Study-wide findings and limitations: In both the original and validation cohorts, the classifier was reported to diagnose cytomegalovirus status with high specificity and sensitivity. In a later analysis, TCRs clustered in the first cohort were found to also tend to co-occur in the approximately 120 validation repertoires, with about 94% of cluster scores above 0. Three of the identified cytomegalovirus-associated TCR beta chains were confirmed in vitro to be specific for cytomegalovirus antigens. The validation cohort had no HLA typing available for a later analysis, so co-occurrence within that cohort was assessed over all 120 or so repertoires. Across donors, most TCR sequences were observed very rarely, whereas some public TCRs were present in many individuals. The study gave a list of about 170 TCR beta chains associated with cytomegalovirus. It was suggested by the authors that the approach could potentially be generalized to other disease states and immunological phenotypes.

From the germline V gene, CDR1 is MNHNS and CDR2 is SASEGT. The CDR3 goes from the cysteine to the phenylalanine over 11 residues. The kept DNA is CDR3 alone, 33 bases in frame from the first base. At the junction V is shortened by 6 bases and J by 2 bases, with 4 bases in between. This receptor was identified in a man between 18 and 35 years old in good health and CMV-seropositive. The sequencing input was PBMCs. The chain joins TRBV6-1 to TRBJ1-2; the D gene is not confidently resolved. The CDR3 here reads CASSGNYGYTF. In nucleotides, the sequence is TGTGCCAGCAGCGGGAACTATGGCTACACCTTC.